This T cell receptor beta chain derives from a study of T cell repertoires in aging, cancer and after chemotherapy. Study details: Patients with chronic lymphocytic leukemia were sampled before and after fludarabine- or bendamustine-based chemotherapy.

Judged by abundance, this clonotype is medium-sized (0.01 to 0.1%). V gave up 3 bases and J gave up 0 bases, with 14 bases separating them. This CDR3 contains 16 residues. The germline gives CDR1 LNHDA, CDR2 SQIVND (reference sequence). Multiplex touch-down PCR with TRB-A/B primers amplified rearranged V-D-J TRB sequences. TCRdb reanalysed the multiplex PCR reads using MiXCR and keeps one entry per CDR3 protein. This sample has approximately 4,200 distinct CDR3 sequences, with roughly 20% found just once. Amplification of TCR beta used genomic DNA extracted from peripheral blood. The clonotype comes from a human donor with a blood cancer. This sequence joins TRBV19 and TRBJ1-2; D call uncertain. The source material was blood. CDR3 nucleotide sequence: TGTGCCAGTAGTATGGGCAGAGGAACTACTAACTATGGCTACACCTTC. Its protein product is CASSMGRGTTNYGYTF.